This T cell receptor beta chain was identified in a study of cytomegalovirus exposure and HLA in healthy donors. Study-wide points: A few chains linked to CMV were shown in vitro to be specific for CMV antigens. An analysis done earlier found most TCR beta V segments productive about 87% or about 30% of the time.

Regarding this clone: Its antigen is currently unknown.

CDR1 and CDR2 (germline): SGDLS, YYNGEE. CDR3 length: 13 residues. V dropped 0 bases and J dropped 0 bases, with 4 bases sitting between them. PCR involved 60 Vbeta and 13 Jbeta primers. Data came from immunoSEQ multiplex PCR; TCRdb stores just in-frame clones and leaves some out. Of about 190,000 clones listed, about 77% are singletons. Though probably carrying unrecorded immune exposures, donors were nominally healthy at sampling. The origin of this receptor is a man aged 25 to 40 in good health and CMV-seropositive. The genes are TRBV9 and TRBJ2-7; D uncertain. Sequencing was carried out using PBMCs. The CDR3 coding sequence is TGTGCCAGCAGCGTAGCTTCCTCCTACGAGCAGTACTTC. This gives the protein CASSVASSYEQYF.